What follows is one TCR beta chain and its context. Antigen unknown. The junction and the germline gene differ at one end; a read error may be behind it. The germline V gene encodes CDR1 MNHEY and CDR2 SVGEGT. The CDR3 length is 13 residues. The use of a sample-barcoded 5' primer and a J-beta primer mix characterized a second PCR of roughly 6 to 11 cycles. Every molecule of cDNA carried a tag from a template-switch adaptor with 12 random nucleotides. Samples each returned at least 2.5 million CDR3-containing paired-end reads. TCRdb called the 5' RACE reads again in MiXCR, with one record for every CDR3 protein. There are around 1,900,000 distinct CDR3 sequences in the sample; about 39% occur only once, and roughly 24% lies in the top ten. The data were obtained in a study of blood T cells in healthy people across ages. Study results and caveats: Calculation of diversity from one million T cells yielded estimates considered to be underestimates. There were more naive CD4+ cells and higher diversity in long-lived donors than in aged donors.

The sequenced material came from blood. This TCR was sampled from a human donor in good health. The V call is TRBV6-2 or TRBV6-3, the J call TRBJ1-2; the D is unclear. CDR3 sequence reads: CASKSFPPYGYTF. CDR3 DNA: TGTGCCAGCAAAAGCTTCCCCCCCTATGGCTACACATTC.